These 6 T cell receptor beta chains were sequenced from one sample in a study of blood T cells in healthy people across ages. The authors ran a second PCR of about 7 to 11 cycles using a sample-barcoded 5' primer and a J-beta primer mix. TCRdb redid the calling of the 5' RACE reads with MiXCR, one entry per CDR3 protein. The sample shows over 1,500,000 distinct CDR3 sequences, around 50% of them seen only once. Sequencing was done on a sample of blood. The source of these receptors is a woman aged 40 to 50 in good health.

V gene TRBV3-1 combines with J gene TRBJ1-2; 9 nucleotides match TRBD1. The CDR3 is made up of 15 amino acids. The germline gives CDR1 LGHDT, CDR2 YNNKEL (reference sequence). After removal of 2 bases from V and 6 bases from J, the junction contained 7 bases not matched to a gene. CDR3 protein: CASSQNAGTGNGYTF. As DNA, the CDR3 is TGTGCCAGCAGCCAAAATGCCGGGACAGGGAATGGCTACACCTTC.

This chain links TRBV7-3 with TRBJ2-1, with 8 bases fitting TRBD2. The V and J ends lost 1 base and 1 base, in that order; junction bases with no gene match: 9. CDR3 length: 18 amino acids. Germline assignment: CDR1 SGHTA and CDR2 FQGTGA. CDR3 DNA: TGTGCCAGCAGCTTAATGTCCCAAGCGGGGGCTTCCTACAATGAGCAGTTCTTC. This codes for CASSLMSQAGASYNEQFF.

J is TRBJ1-4 and V is TRBV7-2, with 7 positions matching TRBD1. Germline-derived CDR1 and CDR2 are SGHTA and FQGNSA. This CDR3 is built from 13 residues. Germline trimming cut 1 base from V and 8 bases from J; bases unmatched to any gene: 1. The CDR3 here is CASSLEQGEKLFF. DNA for the CDR3: TGTGCCAGCAGCTTAGAACAGGGGGAAAAACTGTTTTTT.

The rearrangement uses TRBV5-6 and TRBJ1-5, with a tentative D call TRBD1 (5 bases). The CDR3 totals 13 residues. Germline values: CDR1 SGHDT, CDR2 YYEEEE. Between the trimmed V and J ends, which lost 4 bases and 7 bases, there was a span of 12 bases. The CDR3 DNA reads as TGTGCCAGCAGCCTCAGGGTTGAGCAGCCCCAGCATTTT. Encoded protein: CASSLRVEQPQHF.

This rearrangement joins TRBV2 to TRBJ2-7; D might be TRBD1 (5 bases). V dropped 3 bases and J dropped 0 bases, with 9 bases sitting between them. The CDR3 has 14 amino acids. Germline-derived CDR1 and CDR2 are SNHLY and FYNNEI. The CDR3 nucleotides are TGTGCCAGCAGTGAGAGACAGACCTCCTACGAGCAGTACTTC. Translated: CASSERQTSYEQYF.

This clonotype showed up just once. The rearrangement uses TRBV4-2 and TRBJ2-7; 13 nucleotides align to TRBD2. The CDR3 contains 16 residues. The V and J ends lost 4 bases and 6 bases, in that order; junction bases with no gene match: 9. Looked up from germline, CDR1 is LGHNA and CDR2 is YNFKEQ. The CDR3 loop reads CASSLGTSGNRGEQYF. CDR3 DNA sequence: TGTGCCAGCAGCCTGGGGACTAGCGGGAACAGGGGCGAGCAGTACTTC.